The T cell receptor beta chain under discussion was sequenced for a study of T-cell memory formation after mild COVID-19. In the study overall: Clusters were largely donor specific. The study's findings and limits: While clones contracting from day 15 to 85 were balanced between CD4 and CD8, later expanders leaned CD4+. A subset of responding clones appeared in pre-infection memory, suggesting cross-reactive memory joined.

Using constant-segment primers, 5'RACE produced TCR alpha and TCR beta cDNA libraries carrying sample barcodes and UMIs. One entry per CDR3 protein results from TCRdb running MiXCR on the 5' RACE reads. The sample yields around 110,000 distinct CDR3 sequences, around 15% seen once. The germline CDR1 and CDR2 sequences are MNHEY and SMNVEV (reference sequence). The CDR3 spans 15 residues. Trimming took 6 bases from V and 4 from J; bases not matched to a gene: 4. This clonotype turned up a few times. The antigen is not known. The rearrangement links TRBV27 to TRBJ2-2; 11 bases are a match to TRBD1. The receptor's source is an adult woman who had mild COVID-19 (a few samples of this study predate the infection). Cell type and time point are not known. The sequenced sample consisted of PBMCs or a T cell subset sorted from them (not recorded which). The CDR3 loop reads CASSLGTGGTGELFF. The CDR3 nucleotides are TGTGCCAGCAGCCTCGGGACAGGGGGCACCGGGGAGCTGTTTTTT.